Each of the 11 T cell receptor beta chains below was sequenced from the same sample in a study of CD8 T cells in ankylosing spondylitis (dated by TCRdb to between 2016 and 2019). What the study reported, not specific to this receptor: Blood from ankylosing spondylitis patients appeared to be characterized by a TCR beta motif made up of 8 or 9 highly homologous amino acid variants.

Libraries were prepared through 5' RACE. The sequencer listed for this sample is Illumina HiSeq 2500. The public reads were reanalyzed by TCRdb: fastp trimming at Q25, MiXCR alignment, in-frame beta chains only. Rows are combined by CDR3 protein, so each entry shows the most common genes and DNA. For this sample the table gives around 770,000 distinct CDR3 sequences, of which 10% to 15% were detected only once. 0.51% of the sample goes to the ten largest clones. No antigen has been assigned to these receptors. The sample comprised blood, either unsorted or a sorted T cell fraction (not recorded which). Receptors originate from a male donor with ankylosing spondylitis.

Many counts were recorded for this clonotype. The rearrangement joins TRBV5-1 to TRBJ1-4; 8 bases align to TRBD1. CDR3 size: 15 residues. The germline V gene has CDR1 SGHRS and CDR2 YFSETQ. Trimming at V came to 4 bases and at J to 6 bases, leaving 8 bases not matched to a gene. CDR3 protein: CASSEEGRGHEKLFF. CDR3 DNA sequence: TGCGCCAGCAGCGAGGAGGGCAGGGGGCATGAAAAACTGTTTTTT.

This clonotype was counted a few times. The chain uses TRBV28 and TRBJ1-2; D unresolved. CDR3 size: 13 residues. Germline CDR1 MDHEN, CDR2 SYDVKM. V lost 2 bases to trimming and J lost 10 bases, with 14 bases between them. The CDR3 here is CASSLLIERYYTF. CDR3 nucleotide sequence: TGTGCCAGCAGTTTACTTATCGAGCGATACTACACCTTC.

A few counts support this clonotype. This rearrangement joins TRBV29-1 to TRBJ2-7; the D is unclear. V dropped 4 bases and J dropped 2 bases, with 15 bases sitting between them. The length of the CDR3 is 14 residues. CDR1 and CDR2 (germline): SQVTM, ANQGSEA. The CDR3 nucleotides read TGCAGCGTTGCCTCGAACTTATTCCCCTACGAGCAGTACTTC. It encodes CSVASNLFPYEQYF.

V usage is TRBV9 and J usage is TRBJ2-1; no reliable D call. The V gene lost 2 bases and the J gene lost 4 bases, with 4 bases spanning the gap. The CDR3 extends over 12 amino acids. CDR1 and CDR2 from the germline V gene are SGDLS and YYNGEE. As DNA, the CDR3 is TGTGCCAGCAGCGTTTATTACAATGAGCAGTTCTTC. It yields the protein CASSVYYNEQFF.

This sequence joins TRBV15 and TRBJ2-7; the D gene could be TRBD1 or TRBD2 (5 bases each). The CDR3 runs to 16 residues. In germline, CDR1 is LNHNV, CDR2 YYDKDF (reference sequence). Trimming pared 1 base from V and 3 bases from J, leaving 16 bases between. CDR3 loop: CATSRGGTSRYYEQYF. The DNA for the CDR3 is TGTGCCACCAGCAGAGGAGGGACCTCTAGGTACTACGAGCAGTACTTC.

The chain employs TRBV30 and TRBJ2-7, with TRBD1 matching 7 bases. Germline V lookup: CDR1 GTSNPN, CDR2 SVGIG (reference sequence). The CDR3 loop spans 16 amino acids. J gave up 3 bases and V 7 bases, and 18 bases lay outside the gene matches. This CDR3 reads CASTNRRTGTDYEQYF. CDR3 sequence (DNA): TGTGCCTCGACTAACCGAAGGACCGGGACAGACTACGAGCAGTACTTC.

This clonotype was seen a handful of times. V is TRBV7-2 and J is TRBJ2-1; D not resolved. The CDR3 runs to 14 residues. Trimming took 0 bases from V and 4 from J, leaving 7 bases between them. Looked up from germline, CDR1 is SGHTA and CDR2 is FQGNSA. CDR3 in amino acids: CASSLATEYNEQFF. The CDR3 nucleotides read TGTGCCAGCAGCTTAGCCACAGAGTACAATGAGCAGTTCTTC.

This clonotype was detected a few times. The rearrangement links TRBV4-3 to TRBJ2-1; the D is unclear. This CDR3 is 13 amino acids long. Deletions cut 3 bases from V and 5 bases from J, with 8 bases between. CDR1 is LGHNA, CDR2 YSLEER, per germline. The CDR3 region has the DNA TGCGCCAGCAGCCACGGGCCCAACAATGAGCAGTTCTTC. Translating gives CASSHGPNNEQFF.

The table lists this clonotype with a few counts. The J gene is TRBJ2-1, the V gene TRBV4-3; the match to TRBD1 covers 9 bases. The trim removed 4 bases at V and 2 bases at J, leaving 6 bases unmatched. CDR1 is LGHNA and CDR2 is YSLEER in the germline V gene. The CDR3 has 16 residues. CDR3 coding DNA: TGCGCCAGCAGCCCGGGACAGGGCCGGGCCTACAATGAGCAGTTCTTC. Translated: CASSPGQGRAYNEQFF.

This clonotype was seen more than once but under ten times. This chain uses TRBV29-1 with TRBJ1-4, with 8 bases aligning to TRBD1. This CDR3 spans 16 amino acids. The V and J ends lost 4 bases and 7 bases, in that order; junction bases with no gene match: 14. In germline, CDR1 is SQVTM, CDR2 ANQGSEA. CDR3 region: CSVAGRGGRGPEKLFF. The CDR3 nucleotides read TGCAGCGTTGCCGGGCGAGGTGGCAGGGGGCCTGAAAAACTGTTTTTT.

In its sample, this clonotype was seen many times. V gene TRBV4-3 combines with J gene TRBJ2-3, with TRBD2 matching over 7 bases. The junction had 5 bases not matched to a gene; V was cut back by 1 base and J by 4 bases. Per germline, CDR1 LGHNA and CDR2 YSLEER. The CDR3 sequence is 15 residues long. CDR3 DNA: TGCGCCAGCAGCCAAGCAAAGCGGGGATCAGATACGCAGTATTTT. It is translated as CASSQAKRGSDTQYF.